Listed below are T cell receptor beta chains from one sample, sequenced in a study of T cells after yellow fever vaccination. MiXCR, applied by TCRdb to the 5' RACE reads, yields one record per CDR3 protein. The sample carries approximately 580,000 distinct CDR3 sequences, around 17% recorded once. The specimen comprised PBMCs, sampled less than 6 days after the first yellow fever vaccination. The receptors stem from a man aged 18 to 29 who received the YFV17D yellow fever vaccine. Both conserved end residues are part of each CDR3. A D gene is named only where the DNA matches it firmly. A clone size is listed for some rows: how often the clone was seen (once, few, many), or a class if it is expanded.

V gene,J gene,clone size,D gene,CDR3 DNA,CDR3 protein
TRBV6-1,TRBJ1-1,few,.,TGTGCCAGCAGATTGGGTTGGAACACTGAAGCTTTCTTT,CASRLGWNTEAFF
TRBV12-3/TRBV12-4,TRBJ1-1,many,.,TGTGCCAGCAGCTCAAATCGGGAGGGACTTATGAACACTGAAGCTTTCTTT,CASSSNREGLMNTEAFF
TRBV7-9,TRBJ2-5,many,.,TGTGCCAGCAGCAAAAGGGACGAGGAGACCCAGTACTTC,CASSKRDEETQYF
TRBV6-1,TRBJ1-5,.,.,TGTGCCAGCTCCTGGGCGGGGGGCGGCAATCAGCCCCAGCATTTT,CASSWAGGGNQPQHF
TRBV19,TRBJ2-1,.,TRBD1,TGTGCCAGTAGGTTTCGGGACAGGTCAAATGAGCAGTTCTTC,CASRFRDRSNEQFF
TRBV4-3,TRBJ2-3,.,.,TGCGCCAGCAGCCAAGATGTACACGCCCGGTATACGCAGTATTTT,CASSQDVHARYTQYF
TRBV6-1,TRBJ2-2,once,TRBD2,TGTGCCAGCATTCCGGGACTAGAGGTCGGGGAGCTGTTTTTT,CASIPGLEVGELFF
TRBV6-1,TRBJ2-1,few,.,TGTGCCAGCAGTGAATGGGGGGGCGATGAGCAGTTCTTC,CASSEWGGDEQFF
TRBV5-1,TRBJ2-1,many,.,TGCGCCAGCAGCTCGACTGACTTCGTGAGCTCCTACAATGAGCAGTTCTTC,CASSSTDFVSSYNEQFF
TRBV6-5,TRBJ1-1,few,.,TGTGCCAGCTCTCCTGGGGCGGCAGGGGCTTTCTTT,CASSPGAAGAFF
TRBV9,TRBJ2-1,.,TRBD2,TGTGCCAGCAGCTCCCGTGGAGGGACGGGGGGCAATGAGCAGTTCTTC,CASSSRGGTGGNEQFF
TRBV5-4,TRBJ1-2,few,.,TGTGCCAGCAGCTTGAATATGGGCACAACCTCTGGCTACACCTTC,CASSLNMGTTSGYTF
TRBV12-3/TRBV12-4,TRBJ1-2,few,.,TGTGCCAGCAGCATTGGACATCCCTACACCTTC,CASSIGHPYTF
TRBV7-8,TRBJ1-6,few,.,TGTGCCAGCAGCTTAGCAATCCAGACTAATTCACCCCTCCACTTT,CASSLAIQTNSPLHF
TRBV20-1,TRBJ2-3,.,.,TGCAGTGCTATCCTTGGGGGTTTCACAGATACGCAGTATTTT,CSAILGGFTDTQYF
TRBV18,TRBJ1-2,few,.,TGTGCCAGCTCGCTAACCTCGACAGTGCGCCCTAACTATGGCTACACCTTC,CASSLTSTVRPNYGYTF
TRBV12-5,TRBJ2-5,.,TRBD2,TGTGCTAGTGCCGGGACTAGCGGTGACGGGGCCCAGTACTTC,CASAGTSGDGAQYF
TRBV7-9,TRBJ2-2,.,.,TGTGCCAGCAACCCCGCGAAGGGGGGGATCACCGGGGAGCTGTTTTTT,CASNPAKGGITGELFF